This record looks at one TCR beta chain sequence and its context. Germline CDR1 SGHRS, CDR2 YFSETQ. V lost 4 bases and J lost 2; bases outside the gene matches: 10. This CDR3 has 16 amino acids. This sample is part of a study of identical twins. Each CDR3 protein gets one entry after TCRdb re-called the 5' RACE reads with MiXCR. The sample lists about 810,000 distinct CDR3 sequences, 9% to 15% seen once, with roughly 1.5% in the top ten. These data also formed part of another study, on yellow fever vaccine responses in identical twins.

This receptor was obtained from a woman aged 18-35 years in good health. The V and J genes are TRBV5-1 and TRBJ1-2; 8 positions match TRBD1. The sequenced sample was PBMCs. CDR3 protein: CASSRVPTGENYGYTF. As DNA, the CDR3 is TGCGCCAGCAGCCGCGTCCCGACAGGGGAGAACTATGGCTACACCTTC.